This T cell receptor (beta chain) was sequenced for a study of beta chain features in type 1 diabetes. Regarding the study as a whole: Over-representation of high TCR-expressing cells was a possible consequence of cDNA sequencing. Patients with Type 1 diabetes showed moderately but significantly shorter TCRB CDR3s in all four CD4+ subsets.

Of the isolated RNA, all was reverse transcribed, and so the sequenced material was expressed TCRB transcripts. The table came from immunoSEQ multiplex PCR; TCRdb's copy has only in-frame clones and leaves some out. The table lists 300,000 to 400,000 clones, over 7% of them singletons. With regard to this clone: Its antigen remains unknown.

V gave up 4 bases and J gave up 6 bases; unmatched junction bases: 3. Looked up from germline, CDR1 is DFQATT and CDR2 is SNEGSKA (reference sequence). The CDR3 loop spans 11 amino acids. Based on CD45RO/CCR7/CD25/CD127/CD95/CD27, CD4+ regulatory, stem cell-like memory, naive and central memory cells were sorted. Purities in excess of 98% were seen in all sorted populations. The sequence derives from a man aged 25 to 40 with type 1 diabetes. The specimen was central memory CD4+ T cells from blood. This chain links TRBV20-1 with TRBJ2-7; the match to TRBD1 covers 7 bases. CDR3 protein: CSANTGAEQYF. As DNA, the CDR3 is TGCAGTGCTAATACAGGGGCCGAGCAGTACTTC.